This T cell receptor (beta chain) comes out of a study of cytomegalovirus exposure and HLA in healthy donors. Only a few counts were recorded for this clone. The antigen is not known. Study findings and constraints: In a later analysis, TCR beta V- and J-gene trimming showed a link to a missense DCLRE1C variant.

The CDR3 contains 15 residues. CDR1 is MNHEY, CDR2 SVGAGI, per germline. V lost 6 bases and J lost 4; bases outside the gene matches: 8. In the PCR, 60 Vbeta and 13 Jbeta primers were used. Using immunoSEQ multiplex PCR, the repertoire was profiled, and TCRdb retains in-frame clones only, with some absent. This table has 180,000 or so clones, around 78% appearing once. The sample taken for sequencing was PBMCs. The J gene is TRBJ1-5, the V gene TRBV6-5; 8 bases agree with TRBD1. The TCR sequence derives from a man between 18 and 29 years old in good health and CMV-seronegative. CDR3 in amino acids: CASSRGQGPNQPQHF. In DNA form, the CDR3 reads TGTGCCAGCAGCCGCGGACAGGGCCCTAATCAGCCCCAGCATTTT.